The clone carrying this TCR beta chain was counted many times. Its specificity is unknown. Attached unique molecular identifiers marked individual cDNA molecules. TCRdb itself ran the 5' RACE reads through MiXCR, one entry per CDR3 protein. The table records some 70,000 distinct CDR3 sequences, roughly a tenth of them present only once. This sample stems from a study of early T cells in non-severe SARS-CoV-2 infection. Background on the study: Bulk RNA taken from unsorted whole blood was sequenced, leaving chains unpaired. Points from the study as a whole: Database matching using VDJdb favored anti-spike CD8 responses, with private and CD4 specificities left missing.

There are 14 residues in the CDR3. Germline assignment: CDR1 ENHRY and CDR2 SYGVKD. Trimming at V came to 10 bases and at J to 6 bases, leaving 9 bases not matched to a gene. The sequenced sample consisted of whole blood. This rearrangement joins TRBV10-3 to TRBJ2-5, with 12 positions matching TRBD2. The receptor was derived from an adult who was a healthcare worker with PCR-confirmed SARS-CoV-2 infection or an uninfected control (not recorded which). The CDR3 nucleotides read TGTGCCAACGAACTAGCGGGGGGATTGAAGACCCAGTACTTC. Its protein is CANELAGGLKTQYF.